Described below is a single TCR beta chain sequence and its context. The PCR used 60 Vbeta and 13 Jbeta primers. Measured with immunoSEQ multiplex PCR; TCRdb has only the in-frame clones, and not every one. The sample lists 150,000 or so clones, roughly 87% seen once, with approximately 5.7% in the top ten. These data belong to a study of cytomegalovirus exposure and HLA in healthy donors. The ends lost 4 bases at V and 0 bases at J; junction bases unmatched: 7. The CDR3 covers 16 residues. CDR1 is SGHRS, CDR2 YFSETQ, per germline. Sequenced: PBMCs. The chain is built from TRBV5-1 and TRBJ2-1, with 7 bases fitting TRBD2. This sequence originates from a man aged 25 to 40 in good health and CMV-seropositive. The DNA of the CDR3 is TGCGCCAGCAGCCTCACTAGCGTTAGCTCCTACAATGAGCAGTTCTTC. Translating gives CASSLTSVSSYNEQFF.